This is a list of T cell receptor beta chains from one sample in a study of T cell responses to AZD1222 COVID-19 vaccine. Some clones are missing from TCRdb's copy, which holds only in-frame ones; the method was immunoSEQ multiplex PCR. The data contain 150,000 to 200,000 clones, approximately 92% of them seen just once; the ten biggest clones take up 1%. The input for sequencing was peripheral blood, taken 28 days after the second dose of the MenACWY control vaccine. These receptors came from an adult who received the MenACWY meningococcal vaccine as a control. Each CDR3 is given with its conserved first and last residue. D genes are given only for firm matches. The size entry is marked missing in some rows and otherwise reads once, few, many or a size class.

TRBV30	TRBJ2-7	-	-	TGTGCCTGGAGTGTCCTGTCCTACGAGCAGTACTTC	CAWSVLSYEQYF
TRBV28	TRBJ1-2	-	once	TGTGCCAGCAGCCTGGGACTTAGCTACACCTTC	CASSLGLSYTF
TRBV7-9	TRBJ1-5	-	once	TGTGCCAGCAGCGCGGCGGGGGTTTATTCGCCCCAGCATTTT	CASSAAGVYSPQHF
TRBV6-5	TRBJ2-7	TRBD2	-	TGTGCCAGCAGTCCTACTAGCGGGGGGGCCCACGAGCAGTACTTC	CASSPTSGGAHEQYF
TRBV6-5	TRBJ1-5	TRBD1	once	TGTGCCAGCAGTCGCAAGACAGGGGGCAATCAGCCCCAGCATTTT	CASSRKTGGNQPQHF
TRBV3-1/TRBV3-2	TRBJ1-3	-	-	TGTGCCAGCAGCCAAGCCCCAGGGGCCACCATATATTTT	CASSQAPGATIYF
TRBV24-1	TRBJ1-2	-	-	TGTGCCACCAGTGATTTAAAGGGCTACACCTTC	CATSDLKGYTF
TRBV6-6	TRBJ1-1	-	once	TGTGCCAGCAGTTACGGGAAGACCACTGAAGCTTTCTTT	CASSYGKTTEAFF
TRBV19	TRBJ1-6	-	-	TGTGCCAGCTGGGACGGACATAATTCACCCCTCCACTTT	CASWDGHNSPLHF
TRBV2	TRBJ2-5	-	-	TGTGCCAGCAGTGAAACCTACCCCAAAGAGACCCAGTACTTC	CASSETYPKETQYF
TRBV27	TRBJ2-7	TRBD2	-	TGTGCCAGCAGTGCCCGCGGGACTAGTTTCTACGAGCAGTACTTC	CASSARGTSFYEQYF
TRBV18	TRBJ1-6	-	-	TGTGCCAGCTCAGAATCTCCGGATTCACCCCTCCACTTT	CASSESPDSPLHF
TRBV27	TRBJ1-4	-	-	TGTGCCAGCAGCACCGGGGGATTTGATGAAAAACTGTTTTTT	CASSTGGFDEKLFF
TRBV4-1	TRBJ1-1	-	-	TGCGCCAGCAGCCAAGATTCCGGGGCCGACACTGAAGCTTTCTTT	CASSQDSGADTEAFF
TRBV5-6	TRBJ2-2	-	-	TGTGCCAGCAGCTCCGGGACGGTGAACACCGGGGAGCTGTTTTTT	CASSSGTVNTGELFF
TRBV6-5	TRBJ1-3	-	-	TGTGCCAGCAGTTTCGGGGGCACTGGAAACACCATATATTTT	CASSFGGTGNTIYF
TRBV6-5	TRBJ1-5	-	-	TGTGCCAGCAGTAAGGACGCCTTGGGACAGCCCCAGCATTTT	CASSKDALGQPQHF
TRBV24-1	TRBJ1-2	-	-	TGTGCCACCAGTGAGGAGGGACTATATTACTATGGCTACACCTTC	CATSEEGLYYYGYTF
TRBV5-1	TRBJ2-7	-	-	TGCGCCAGCAGCCAGGGGGGATTCAACGAGCAGTACTTC	CASSQGGFNEQYF
TRBV6-2/TRBV6-3	TRBJ2-3	-	-	TGTGCCAGCAGTTACCTTGGCAGGGAGAATACGCAGTATTTT	CASSYLGRENTQYF